Each of the 22 T cell receptor beta chains below was sequenced from the same sample in a study of blood T cell repertoires in COVID-19. This table comes from immunoSEQ multiplex PCR, and its TCRdb copy is limited to in-frame clones, with some not included. Counted here are about 60,000 clones, over 70% occurring once; the ten biggest clones make up 25% to 40%. The sequenced sample was peripheral blood. Receptor source: a human donor in a cohort sampled during active COVID-19.

The rearrangement uses TRBV6-5 and TRBJ1-1; D is uncertain. Deletions cut 5 bases from V and 1 base from J, with 11 bases between. Germline assignment: CDR1 MNHEY and CDR2 SVGAGI. The CDR3 covers 14 residues. CDR3 in DNA: TGTGCCAGCAGTCGAACAGAACAGAACACTGAAGCTTTCTTT. It is translated as CASSRTEQNTEAFF.

This chain links TRBV15 with TRBJ2-3, with 10 bases lining up with TRBD2. The CDR3 is 15 amino acids. CDR1 and CDR2 from the germline V gene are LNHNV and YYDKDF (reference sequence). The V and J ends lost 5 bases and 4 bases, in that order; junction bases with no gene match: 6. This chain's CDR3 is CATSWRGLASDTQYF. Written as DNA, the CDR3 is TGTGCCACCAGCTGGCGGGGACTAGCGTCAGATACGCAGTATTTT.

About this clone: Compared with germline, one end of the junction differs, possibly owing to a read error. This chain links TRBV5-6 with TRBJ2-2; TRBD1 agrees at 10 bases. Germline loops: CDR1 SGHDT, CDR2 YYEEEE. The length of the CDR3 is 14 residues. CDR3 sequence reads: CASRLGQGHGELFF. In DNA form, the CDR3 reads TGTGCCAGCAGGTTGGGACAGGGGCACGGGGAGCTGTTTTTT.

The rearrangement joins TRBV27 to TRBJ2-7; maybe TRBD2 (5 bases). V lost 3 bases to trimming and J lost 2 bases, with 14 bases between them. The CDR3 is 15 residues long. Per the germline V gene, CDR1 is MNHEY and CDR2 is SMNVEV (reference sequence). In DNA, the CDR3 is TGTGCCAGCAGTTTGGGGAGTTTGTTTGCCTACGAGCAGTACTTC. It encodes CASSLGSLFAYEQYF.

The chain links TRBV19 to TRBJ1-4; tentative D call: TRBD1 (5 bases). The CDR3 has 14 residues. The ends were cut back, 5 bases at V and 7 bases at J, with 14 bases in the middle. Germline CDR1 is LNHDA and CDR2 is SQIVND (reference sequence). CDR3 in amino acids: CASSGGGAGEKLFF. CDR3 in DNA: TGTGCCAGTAGTGGGGGAGGTGCCGGTGAAAAACTGTTTTTT.

This clone has more than one count but fewer than ten. The chain has TRBV14 and TRBJ2-2; 7 nucleotides agree with TRBD1. J lost 7 bases, V lost 4 bases, and 6 bases had no gene match. Germline V gene sequence: CDR1 SGHDN, CDR2 FVKESK. This CDR3 has 14 amino acids. The CDR3, as DNA: TGTGCCAGCAGCCCCTTGACAGGGAGCGGGGAGCTGTTTTTT. As protein: CASSPLTGSGELFF.

This sequence joins TRBV30 and TRBJ1-5, with D possibly being TRBD1 (5 bases). V was pared by 3 bases and J by 3 bases, with 18 bases between. CDR1 is GTSNPN, CDR2 SVGIG, per germline (reference sequence). This CDR3 region has 16 residues. DNA for the CDR3: TGTGCCTGGAGGAACAGCGGGGCCTTATTCAATCAGCCCCAGCATTTT. Encoded protein: CAWRNSGALFNQPQHF. The full variable domain, its missing parts supplied by reference TRBV30 and TRBJ1-5, is SQTIHQWPATLVQPVGSPLSLECTVEGTSNPNLYWYRQAAGRGLQLLFYSVGIGQISSEVPQNLSASRPQDRQFILSSKKLLLSDSGFYLCAWRNSGALFNQPQHFGDGTRLSIL.

This clone was picked up one time. The chain recombines TRBV19 with TRBJ1-5; D is perhaps TRBD1 (5 bases). The germline V gene encodes CDR1 LNHDA and CDR2 SQIVND (reference sequence). V lost 5 bases and J lost 4, with 9 bases in between. CDR3 length: 13 amino acids. The CDR3 loop is CASSETGNQPQHF. DNA for the CDR3: TGTGCCAGTAGTGAAACAGGTAATCAGCCCCAGCATTTT.

The chain uses TRBV18 and TRBJ1-6; 10 nucleotides agree with TRBD1. The CDR3 extends over 17 amino acids. V dropped 2 bases and J dropped 9; count of bases not matched to a gene: 10. Per germline, CDR1 KGHSH and CDR2 LQKENI. CDR3 DNA: TGTGCCAGCTCACCATCCGGACAGGGGGATTCGGGTTCACCCCTCCACTTT. This codes for CASSPSGQGDSGSPLHF.

The rearrangement links TRBV7-8 to TRBJ1-4; D possibly corresponds to TRBD1 (5 bases). The length of the CDR3 is 15 residues. Deletions cut 5 bases from V and 5 bases from J, with 15 bases between. In germline, CDR1 is SGHVS, CDR2 FQNEAQ. The CDR3 coding sequence is TGTGCCAGCAGCCCCCGTGGGGGGTTGAATGAAAAACTGTTTTTT. It encodes CASSPRGGLNEKLFF.

J is TRBJ1-1 and V is TRBV6-5; D may be TRBD1 (5 bases). This CDR3 has 15 residues. CDR1 and CDR2 from the germline V gene are MNHEY and SVGAGI. Deletions cut 6 bases from V and 3 bases from J, with 17 bases between. The CDR3 bases are TGTGCCAGCAGACCAGGGATCGGATTCCACACTGAAGCTTTCTTT. Translating it yields CASRPGIGFHTEAFF.

The chain couples TRBV6-5 to TRBJ1-5; 7 bases are shared with TRBD1. The germline V gene encodes CDR1 MNHEY and CDR2 SVGAGI. V gave up 2 bases and J gave up 6 bases; unmatched junction bases: 4. The CDR3 covers 14 residues. CDR3 DNA sequence: TGTGCCAGCAGTTACGCAACAGGGGTTCAGCCCCAGCATTTT. Its protein product is CASSYATGVQPQHF.

This clone was picked up a small number of times. The chain employs TRBV2 and TRBJ2-7; 9 nucleotides line up with TRBD2. V shed 3 bases and J 2 bases; nucleotides not matched to a gene: 5. The CDR3 is 15 residues long. Germline assignment: CDR1 SNHLY and CDR2 FYNNEI. CDR3 nucleotide sequence: TGTGCCAGCAGTGAGGCTAGCGGGAACCCCTACGAGCAGTACTTC. It codes for CASSEASGNPYEQYF. The full variable domain, with the rest looked up from reference TRBV2 and TRBJ2-7, is EPEVTQTPSHQVTQMGQEVILRCVPISNHLYFYWYRQILGQKVEFLVSFYNNEISEKSEIFDDQFSVERPDGSNFTLKIRSTKLEDSAMYFCASSEASGNPYEQYFGPGTRLTVT.

The chain links TRBV19 to TRBJ2-3; possibly TRBD2 for D (7 bases). V shed 4 bases and J shed 4 bases, with 12 bases lying between them. Germline V gene sequence: CDR1 LNHDA, CDR2 SQIVND (reference sequence). This CDR3 has 14 residues. The CDR3 is CASSTEGGADTQYF. Written as DNA, the CDR3 is TGTGCCAGTAGTACCGAGGGGGGGGCAGATACGCAGTATTTT. The full variable domain, its missing parts supplied by reference TRBV19 and TRBJ2-3, is DGGITQSPKYLFRKEGQNVTLSCEQNLNHDAMYWYRQDPGQGLRLIYYSQIVNDFQKGDIAEGYSVSREKKESFPLTVTSAQKNPTAFYLCASSTEGGADTQYFGPGTRLTVL.

The chain joins TRBV10-3 to TRBJ1-1, with D possibly being TRBD1 (5 bases). V was clipped by 10 bases and J by 1 base, with 13 bases between them. CDR1 and CDR2 (germline): ENHRY, SYGVKD. The CDR3 covers 13 residues. The CDR3 nucleotides read TGTGCCACGGGGGACGGAGCGAACACTGAAGCTTTCTTT. Translation: CATGDGANTEAFF.

This chain links TRBV13 with TRBJ1-4; 8 bases align to TRBD1. The CDR3 has 16 amino acids. V dropped 5 bases and J dropped 4; count of bases not matched to a gene: 9. Per germline, CDR1 PRHDT and CDR2 FYEKMQ (reference sequence). The CDR3: CASSRDRGQVNEKLFF. CDR3 nucleotides: TGTGCCAGCAGCCGCGACAGGGGTCAGGTTAATGAAAAACTGTTTTTT.

This chain joins TRBV7-2 and TRBJ2-2; TRBD2 aligns across 7 bases. The CDR3 is 17 residues long. The germline gives CDR1 SGHTA, CDR2 FQGNSA. With 5 bases clipped from V and 3 bases from J, the junction kept 12 bases outside the gene matches. The CDR3 spells CASSVSRDYVYTGELFF. The CDR3 bases are TGTGCCAGCAGCGTAAGCCGGGACTATGTCTACACCGGGGAGCTGTTTTTT. Full variable domain (rest looked up from reference TRBV7-2 and TRBJ2-2): GAGVSQSPSNKVTEKGKDVELRCDPISGHTALYWYRQSLGQGLEFLIYFQGNSAPDKSGLPSDRFSAERTGGSVSTLTIQRTQQEDSAVYLCASSVSRDYVYTGELFFGEGSRLTVL.

This chain joins TRBV20-1 and TRBJ1-3; D uncertain. In germline, CDR1 is DFQATT, CDR2 SNEGSKA (reference sequence). Trimming pared 6 bases from V and 4 bases from J, leaving 7 bases between. The CDR3 contains 11 residues. The CDR3 DNA is TGCAGTGCCATGAGCGGAAACACCATATATTTT. Translating it yields CSAMSGNTIYF.

The chain employs TRBV28 and TRBJ1-1; TRBD1 might be the D (5 bases). Germline loops: CDR1 MDHEN, CDR2 SYDVKM. Trimming left V 3 bases short and J 6 bases short, with 11 bases between. This CDR3 has 13 residues. CDR3 sequence: CASSLAGVPEAFF. The CDR3 DNA sequence: TGTGCCAGCAGTTTGGCGGGGGTCCCTGAAGCTTTCTTT.

Points on this clone: Mismatch with germline at one junction end may stem from a read error. The DNA for the CDR3 is TGTGCCAGCTCAGCACCGGGACAGGGGGCAAGCAATCAGCCCCAGCATTTT. Translation gives CASSAPGQGASNQPQHF. The chain uses TRBV18 and TRBJ1-5, with 12 bases aligning to TRBD1. Per the germline V gene, CDR1 is KGHSH and CDR2 is LQKENI. The CDR3 loop spans 17 amino acids.

This clone has ten or more counts. This chain connects TRBV7-9 to TRBJ1-4, with 7 bases that match TRBD1. V lost 5 bases and J lost 8; bases outside the gene matches: 11. Per germline, CDR1 SEHNR and CDR2 FQNEAQ (reference sequence). This CDR3 comprises 15 residues. Here the CDR3 reads CASSPRTGGGEKLFF. DNA of the CDR3: TGTGCCAGCAGCCCGCGGACAGGTGGAGGGGAAAAACTGTTTTTT.

This clone was detected only once. The chain combines TRBV24-1 with TRBJ2-3; 10 nucleotides line up with TRBD2. V was pared by 4 bases and J by 5 bases, with 11 bases of the junction left unmatched. Germline V CDR1 and CDR2: KGHDR, SFDVKD. The CDR3 is 17 residues long. The CDR3 DNA reads TGTGCCACCAGTGACCCGCGGAGCGGGGGGGCGGGAGATACGCAGTATTTT. Its protein is CATSDPRSGGAGDTQYF.